This record looks at one TCR beta chain sequence and its context. TCRdb's table, derived via immunoSEQ multiplex PCR, lists solely in-frame clones and lacks some. Of fewer than 65,000 clones listed, 91% are singletons. The data were obtained in a study of T cell changes during pregnancy in multiple sclerosis. The length of the CDR3 is 15 residues. In germline, CDR1 is SQVTM, CDR2 ANQGSEA. The junction had 9 bases not matched to a gene; V was cut back by 6 bases and J by 2 bases. The V call is TRBV29-1, the J call TRBJ2-3, with 9 bases fitting TRBD2. The material was peripheral blood, obtained in the third trimester of pregnancy. The sequence derives from a female donor in good health, enrolled as a control in a pregnancy study. CDR3 residues: CSVQRTSEFTDTQYF. CDR3 DNA sequence: TGCAGCGTGCAGCGGACTAGCGAGTTCACAGATACGCAGTATTTT.